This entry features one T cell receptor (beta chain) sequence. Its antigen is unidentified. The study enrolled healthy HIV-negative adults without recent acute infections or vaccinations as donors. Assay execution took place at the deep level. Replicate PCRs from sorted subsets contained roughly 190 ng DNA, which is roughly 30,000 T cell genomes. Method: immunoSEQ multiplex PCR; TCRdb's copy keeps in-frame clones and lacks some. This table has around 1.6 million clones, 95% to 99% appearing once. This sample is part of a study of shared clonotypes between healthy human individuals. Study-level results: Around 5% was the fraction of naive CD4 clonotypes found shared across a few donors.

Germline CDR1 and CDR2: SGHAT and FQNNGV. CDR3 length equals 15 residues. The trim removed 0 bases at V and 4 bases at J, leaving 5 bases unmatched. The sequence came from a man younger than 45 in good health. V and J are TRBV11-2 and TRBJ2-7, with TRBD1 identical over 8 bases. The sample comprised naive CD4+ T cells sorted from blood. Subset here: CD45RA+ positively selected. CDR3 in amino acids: CASSLETGGSYEQYF. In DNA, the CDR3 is TGTGCCAGCAGCTTAGAAACAGGGGGGAGTTACGAGCAGTACTTC.